This TCR beta chain was recorded in a study of shared clonotypes between healthy human individuals. The V gene's germline CDR1 is MDHEN and CDR2 SYDVKM. V lost 4 bases to trimming and J lost 8 bases, with 23 bases between them. This CDR3 spans 16 amino acids. Profiled with immunoSEQ multiplex PCR; TCRdb holds only in-frame clones, not every one. The sample lists a few million clones; approximately 90% were seen once. Material for sequencing was naive CD4+ T cells from PBMCs. Indicated subset: CD45RA+ positively selected. This clonotype was sampled from a young man in good health. Some clones in this sample may be carry-over from other donors' samples. The V and J genes are TRBV28 and TRBJ1-2; D is ambiguous. Written as DNA, the CDR3 is TGTGCCAGCAGTTCCCCCTCTCCCAGACCTCTGGAGGGCTACACCTTC. Residues: CASSSPSPRPLEGYTF.